The 28 T cell receptor beta chains below come from one sample, sequenced in a study of CD8 T cells in Susac syndrome (dated 2019 in TCRdb). Library method: the immunoSEQ multiplex PCR assay. RNA was extracted with the RNeasy kit and about 0.5 to 1 ug was reverse transcribed using random hexamers. TCRdb redid the processing of the public reads, applying fastp at Q25 and MiXCR, and retained in-frame beta chains. Each record represents a unique CDR3 protein, reported with the most common genes and DNA among its rows. The sample table lists approximately 180,000 distinct CDR3 sequences, 85% to 95% of them with a count of one. The ten top clones hold approximately 0.099% of the sample. The sequencing input was CD4+ T cells from PBMCs. The receptors were gathered from a human donor with Susac syndrome.

The sample holds one count of this clonotype. This chain links TRBV29-1 with TRBJ2-7; D gene uncertain. The germline V and J ends were trimmed by 2 bases and 9 bases, with 17 bases remaining between them. The CDR3 contains 13 residues. The germline V gene has CDR1 SQVTM and CDR2 ANQGSEA. The CDR3 loop is CSVELSGPPVQYF. In nucleotides, the CDR3 is TGCAGCGTTGAACTGTCAGGTCCTCCAGTGCAGTACTTC.

The J gene is TRBJ2-7, the V gene TRBV25-1; TRBD1 matches at 7 bases. The CDR3 runs 13 residues. Germline lookup yields CDR1 MGHDK and CDR2 SYGVNS. V trimming: 6 bases; J trimming: 4 bases; junction bases outside the gene matches: 6. CDR3 DNA: TGTGCCAGCAGGAGGGGGACAGAATACGAGCAGTACTTC. Protein product: CASRRGTEYEQYF.

The J gene is TRBJ2-3, the V gene TRBV18, with 9 bases lining up with TRBD1. Germline values: CDR1 KGHSH, CDR2 LQKENI. Unmatched junction bases numbered 7, after V lost 5 bases and J lost 4 bases. The CDR3 length is 15 residues. CDR3 DNA sequence: TGTGCCAGCTCAGTTACAGGGGGCTATTCAGATACGCAGTATTTT. Its protein is CASSVTGGYSDTQYF.

This clonotype occurred once. V is TRBV3-1 and J is TRBJ1-1; a weak D match, TRBD1 (6 bases). This CDR3 spans 13 amino acids. The germline V gene encodes CDR1 LGHDT and CDR2 YNNKEL (reference sequence). Deletions cut 4 bases from V and 0 bases from J, with 6 bases between. The CDR3 DNA is TGTGCCAGCAGCCGGGACATGAACACTGAAGCTTTCTTT. Its protein is CASSRDMNTEAFF.

This clonotype was counted once. This chain uses TRBV20-1 with TRBJ1-3, with TRBD1 identical over 7 bases. Germline V gene lookup returns CDR1 DFQATT and CDR2 SNEGSKA (reference sequence). The CDR3 sequence is 14 residues long. V lost 5 bases, J lost 2 bases, and 6 bases stayed unmatched. The CDR3: CSASTGVTGNTIYF. The CDR3 coding sequence is TGCAGTGCTTCAACAGGGGTCACTGGAAACACCATATATTTT.

V is TRBV5-1 and J is TRBJ2-6; maybe TRBD1 (6 bases). V shed 4 bases and J shed 2 bases, with 16 bases lying between them. Per the germline V gene, CDR1 is SGHRS and CDR2 is YFSETQ. CDR3 size: 17 residues. The CDR3 is CASSLRPRGAGANVLTF. The CDR3, as DNA: TGCGCCAGCAGCCTTAGACCCAGGGGCGCTGGGGCCAACGTCCTGACTTTC.

The chain uses TRBV20-1 and TRBJ2-7; possibly TRBD1 for D (5 bases). The CDR3 spans 14 residues. CDR1 is DFQATT, CDR2 SNEGSKA, per germline (reference sequence). Trimming shortened V by 0 bases and J by 2 bases, and 11 bases separated the two germline ends. CDR3 residues: CSAREAGWPYEQYF. The CDR3 region has the DNA TGCAGTGCTAGAGAGGCAGGGTGGCCCTACGAGCAGTACTTC.

The chain combines TRBV20-1 with TRBJ2-3; D remains unclear. V lost 3 bases to trimming and J lost 1 base, with 11 bases between them. Germline V lookup: CDR1 DFQATT, CDR2 SNEGSKA (reference sequence). This CDR3 is 14 amino acids long. Here the CDR3 reads CSASAQVRTDTQYF. In DNA, the CDR3 is TGCAGTGCTAGCGCGCAGGTTCGCACAGATACGCAGTATTTT.

The V and J genes are TRBV11-2 and TRBJ2-1; maybe TRBD1 (6 bases). Germline lookup yields CDR1 SGHAT and CDR2 FQNNGV. The V end lost 4 bases, the J end lost 0 bases, and 22 bases lay between the germline ends. The CDR3 runs to 19 residues. Here the CDR3 reads CASSSLTLRQAISYNEQFF. CDR3 in DNA: TGTGCCAGCAGCTCACTTACCCTCAGACAGGCTATCTCCTACAATGAGCAGTTCTTC.

This clonotype was seen just once. The J gene is TRBJ2-1, the V gene TRBV28; 12 nucleotides match TRBD2. The CDR3 is 14 residues long. With V trimmed by 5 bases and J by 8 bases, 4 bases remained unmatched. Germline-derived CDR1 and CDR2 are MDHEN and SYDVKM. The CDR3 DNA reads TGTGCCAGCAGTGCTAGCGGGAGGGATGATGAGCAGTTCTTC. Its translation: CASSASGRDDEQFF.

The chain couples TRBV18 to TRBJ1-2, with 7 bases that match TRBD1. This CDR3 is 14 amino acids long. From germline, CDR1 is KGHSH and CDR2 LQKENI. J gave up 5 bases and V 1 base, and 4 bases lay outside the gene matches. In nucleotides, the CDR3 is TGTGCCAGCTCACCACGGGACAGATCTTATGGCTACACCTTC. The encoded protein is CASSPRDRSYGYTF.

The chain recombines TRBV7-9 with TRBJ2-1; TRBD1 aligns across 8 bases. The germline CDR1 and CDR2 sequences are SEHNR and FQNEAQ (reference sequence). J lost 7 bases, V lost 5 bases, and 10 bases had no gene match. The CDR3 runs to 15 residues. The CDR3 region is CASSLGQGPLNEQFF. In DNA, the CDR3 is TGTGCCAGCAGCCTCGGACAGGGTCCACTGAATGAGCAGTTCTTC. Together with reference TRBV7-9 and TRBJ2-1, the CDR3 gives the full variable domain: DTGVSQNPRHKITKRGQNVTFRCDPISEHNRLYWYRQTLGQGPEFLTYFQNEAQLEKSRLLSDRFSAERPKGSFSTLEIQRTEQGDSAMYLCASSLGQGPLNEQFFGPGTRLTVL.

The V gene is TRBV14, the J gene TRBJ1-1, with D unresolved. This CDR3 is built from 15 residues. The V end was cut by 1 base, the J end by 3 bases, with 12 bases between. The germline gives CDR1 SGHDN, CDR2 FVKESK. CDR3 protein: CASSQASRGDTEAFF. The DNA for the CDR3 is TGTGCCAGCAGCCAAGCCAGTCGGGGTGACACTGAAGCTTTCTTT. Variable domain in full (rest from reference TRBV14 and TRBJ1-1): EAGVTQFPSHSVIEKGQTVTLRCDPISGHDNLYWYRRVMGKEIKFLLHFVKESKQDESGMPNNRFLAERTGGTYSTLKVQPAELEDSGVYFCASSQASRGDTEAFFGQGTRLTVV.

This clonotype was seen more than once but under ten times. The chain is built from TRBV7-9 and TRBJ2-1, with a weak D call TRBD2 (5 bases). The CDR3 runs to 11 residues. Trimming pared 8 bases from V and 10 bases from J, leaving 12 bases between. Germline CDR1 and CDR2: SEHNR and FQNEAQ (reference sequence). The CDR3 spells CASSRGNEQFF. The CDR3 DNA is TGTGCCAGCTCCCGGGGTAACGAGCAGTTCTTC.

This chain connects TRBV12-3 or TRBV12-4 to TRBJ2-3; D remains unclear. The CDR3 consists of 14 residues. Trimming stripped 3 bases from V and 4 bases from J, with 11 bases between. The DNA for the CDR3 is TGTGCCAGCAGTTTCCGTCACCTCTCAGATACGCAGTATTTT. Its protein is CASSFRHLSDTQYF.

The chain links TRBV6-6 to TRBJ2-2, with TRBD1 identical over 7 bases. The V segment lost 6 bases and the J segment 3 bases; nucleotides outside the gene matches: 4. The germline V gene has CDR1 MNHNY and CDR2 SVGAGI (reference sequence). The CDR3 has 14 residues. The CDR3, as DNA: TGTGCCAGCAGCCGAACAGGGGACACCGGGGAGCTGTTTTTT. Amino acid sequence: CASSRTGDTGELFF.

The chain links TRBV4-3 to TRBJ2-5, with a possible D match to TRBD1 (6 bases). The CDR3 runs to 16 residues. The germline V gene encodes CDR1 LGHNA and CDR2 YSLEER. Trimming stripped 0 bases from V and 2 bases from J, with 13 bases between. CDR3 bases: TGCGCCAGCAGCCAAGACATCGGACAGAGACAAGAGACCCAGTACTTC. Translated, it gives CASSQDIGQRQETQYF.

The rearrangement links TRBV6-6 to TRBJ2-7; D ambiguous. The V end was cut by 6 bases, the J end by 6 bases, with 15 bases between. This CDR3 region has 13 residues. Germline CDR1 and CDR2: MNHNY and SVGAGI (reference sequence). In DNA, the CDR3 is TGTGCCAGCAGCTTGGACCTACTGGGCGAGCAGTACTTC. This sequence encodes CASSLDLLGEQYF.

The genes are TRBV21-1 and TRBJ1-5. TRBV21-1 is annotated as a pseudogene. The CDR3 covers 15 residues. DNA of the CDR3: TGTGCCAGCAAAGATCACCGGGAGGGCAATCAGCCCCAGCATTTT. Translating gives CASKDHREGNQPQHF.

The V gene is TRBV7-9, the J gene TRBJ2-7, with TRBD1 identical over 7 bases. Unmatched junction bases numbered 6, after V lost 4 bases and J lost 3 bases. The germline CDR1 and CDR2 sequences are SEHNR and FQNEAQ (reference sequence). The CDR3 spans 14 residues. The CDR3 region is CASSSRTGNYEQYF. The CDR3 DNA follows: TGTGCCAGCAGCTCCCGGACAGGAAACTACGAGCAGTACTTC.

The genes are TRBV29-1 and TRBJ2-3, with unresolved D. Germline assignment: CDR1 SQVTM and CDR2 ANQGSEA. Trimming took off 7 bases at V and 0 bases at J, with 11 bases between the two ends. The CDR3 length is 13 residues. The CDR3 here is CSGGTVSTDTQYF. The CDR3 bases are TGCAGCGGGGGAACAGTTAGCACAGATACGCAGTATTTT.

The rearrangement joins TRBV12-3 or TRBV12-4 to TRBJ2-5; unclear D gene. Trimming removed 0 bases from V and 5 bases from J, with 4 bases in between. The CDR3 consists of 12 residues. CDR3 bases: TGTGCCAGCAGTTTAGCGCCGGAGACCCAGTACTTC. Encoded protein: CASSLAPETQYF.

CDR3 residues: CSVESRGAYNEQFF. CDR3 in DNA: TGCAGCGTTGAATCCCGCGGGGCGTACAATGAGCAGTTCTTC. The V and J genes are TRBV29-1 and TRBJ2-1; possibly TRBD2 for D (6 bases). The CDR3 is 14 residues long. CDR1 and CDR2 from the germline V gene are SQVTM and ANQGSEA. Trimming removed 2 bases from V and 4 bases from J, with 12 bases in between.

This sequence joins TRBV7-9 and TRBJ1-2; no reliable D call. This CDR3 comprises 13 residues. Germline lookup yields CDR1 SEHNR and CDR2 FQNEAQ (reference sequence). V lost 0 bases, J lost 4 bases, and 6 bases lay in between. The CDR3 coding sequence is TGTGCCAGCAGCTTAGCTGTTACCTATGGCTACACCTTC. It codes for CASSLAVTYGYTF.

This chain uses TRBV2 with TRBJ2-3; either TRBD1 or TRBD2 may fit D (6 bases each). The germline V gene encodes CDR1 SNHLY and CDR2 FYNNEI. V was trimmed by 6 bases and J by 5 bases, leaving 12 bases between them. The CDR3 has 13 residues. CDR3 region: CASRGGAEDTQYF. CDR3 in DNA: TGTGCCAGCAGGGGGGGCGCGGAAGATACGCAGTATTTT.

V and J are TRBV5-6 and TRBJ2-7; a possible D gene is TRBD1 (5 bases). The CDR3 covers 13 residues. Per the germline V gene, CDR1 is SGHDT and CDR2 is YYEEEE. V was pared by 4 bases and J by 5 bases, with 13 bases between. CDR3 nucleotide sequence: TGTGCCAGCAGCCGAGCAGGGATCCACGAGCAGTACTTC. Translated, it gives CASSRAGIHEQYF.

The chain carries TRBV18 and TRBJ2-3; D gene uncertain. This CDR3 spans 11 amino acids. The germline V gene encodes CDR1 KGHSH and CDR2 LQKENI. Trimming took 1 base from V and 5 from J, leaving 1 base between them. CDR3 DNA: TGTGCCAGCTCACCACAAGATACGCAGTATTTT. Its translation is CASSPQDTQYF. The entire variable domain, with the rest obtained from reference TRBV18 and TRBJ2-3, is as follows: NAGVMQNPRHLVRRRGQEARLRCSPMKGHSHVYWYRQLPEEGLKFMVYLQKENIIDESGMPKERFSAEFPKEGPSILRIQQVVRGDSAAYFCASSPQDTQYFGPGTRLTVL.

The V call is TRBV21-1, the J call TRBJ1-2; TRBD1 reflects the table's D call only, with no check against the DNA. TRBV21-1 is a documented pseudogene. The CDR3 length is 16 residues. For the CDR3, the DNA is TGTGCCAGCAGCAACCCTCGGGACAGGGGGCGTAATGGCTACACCTTC. Its translation is CASSNPRDRGRNGYTF.